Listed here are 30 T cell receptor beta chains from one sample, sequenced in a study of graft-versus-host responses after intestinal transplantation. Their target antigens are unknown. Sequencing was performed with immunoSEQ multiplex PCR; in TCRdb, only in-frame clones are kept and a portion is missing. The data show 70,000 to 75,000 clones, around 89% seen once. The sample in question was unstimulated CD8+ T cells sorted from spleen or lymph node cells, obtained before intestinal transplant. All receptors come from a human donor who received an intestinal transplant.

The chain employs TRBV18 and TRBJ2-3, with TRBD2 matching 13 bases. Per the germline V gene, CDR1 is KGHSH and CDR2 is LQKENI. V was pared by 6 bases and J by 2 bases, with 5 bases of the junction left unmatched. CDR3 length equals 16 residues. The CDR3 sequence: CASSGGLAGITDTQYF. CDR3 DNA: TGTGCCAGCTCCGGGGGACTAGCGGGGATCACAGATACGCAGTATTTT.

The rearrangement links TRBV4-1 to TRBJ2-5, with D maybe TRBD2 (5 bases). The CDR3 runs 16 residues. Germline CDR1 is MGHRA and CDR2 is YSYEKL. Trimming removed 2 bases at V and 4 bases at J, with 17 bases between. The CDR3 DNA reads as TGCGCCAGCAGCCAATACCCTGTGCGGGCGGGAGAGACCCAGTACTTC. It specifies CASSQYPVRAGETQYF.

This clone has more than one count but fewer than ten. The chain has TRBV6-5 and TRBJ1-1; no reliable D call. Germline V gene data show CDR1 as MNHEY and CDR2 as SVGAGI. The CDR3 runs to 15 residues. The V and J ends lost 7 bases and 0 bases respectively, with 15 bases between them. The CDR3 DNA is TGTGCCAGCACTGCAATTCAGGTAATGAACACTGAAGCTTTCTTT. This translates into CASTAIQVMNTEAFF.

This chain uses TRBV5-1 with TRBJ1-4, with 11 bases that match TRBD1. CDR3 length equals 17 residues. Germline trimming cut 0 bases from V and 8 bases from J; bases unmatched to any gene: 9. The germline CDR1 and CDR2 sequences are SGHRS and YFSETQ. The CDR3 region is CASSLEGQGGSWEKLFF. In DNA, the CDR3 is TGCGCCAGCAGCTTGGAGGGACAGGGGGGGTCATGGGAAAAACTGTTTTTT.

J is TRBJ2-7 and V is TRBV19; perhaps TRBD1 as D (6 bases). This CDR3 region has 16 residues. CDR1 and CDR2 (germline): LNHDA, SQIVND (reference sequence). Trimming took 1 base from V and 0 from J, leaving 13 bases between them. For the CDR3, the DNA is TGTGCCAGTAGTATAGGGGCCGGGACACCCTCCTACGAGCAGTACTTC. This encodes CASSIGAGTPSYEQYF.

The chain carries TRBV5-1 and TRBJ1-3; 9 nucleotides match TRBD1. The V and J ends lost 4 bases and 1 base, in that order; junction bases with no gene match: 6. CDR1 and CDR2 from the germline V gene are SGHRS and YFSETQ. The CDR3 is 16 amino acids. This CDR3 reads CASSGRDRESGNTIYF. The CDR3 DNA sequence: TGCGCCAGCAGCGGCCGGGACAGGGAATCTGGAAACACCATATATTTT.

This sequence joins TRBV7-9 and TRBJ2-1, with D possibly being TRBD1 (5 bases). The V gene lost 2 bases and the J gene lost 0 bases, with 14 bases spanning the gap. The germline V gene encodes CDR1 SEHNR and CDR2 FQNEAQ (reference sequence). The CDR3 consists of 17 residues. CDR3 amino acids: CASSLHADSSSYNEQFF. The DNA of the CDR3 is TGTGCCAGCAGCTTACACGCCGACAGTAGCTCCTACAATGAGCAGTTCTTC.

The CDR3 is CATSSAGTANEKLFF. In DNA, the CDR3 is TGTGCCACCAGCAGTGCCGGGACAGCTAATGAAAAACTGTTTTTT. The rearrangement joins TRBV15 to TRBJ1-4, with 7 bases lining up with TRBD1. This CDR3 is 15 amino acids long. Per the germline V gene, CDR1 is LNHNV and CDR2 is YYDKDF (reference sequence). The V gene end was trimmed by 3 bases and the J gene end by 3 bases; junction bases not matched to a gene: 4.

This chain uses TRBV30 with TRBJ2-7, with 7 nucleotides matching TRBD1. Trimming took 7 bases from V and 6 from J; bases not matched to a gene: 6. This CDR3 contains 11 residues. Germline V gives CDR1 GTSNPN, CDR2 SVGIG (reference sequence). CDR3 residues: CALGQSCEQYF. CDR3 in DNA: TGTGCCTTGGGACAGTCATGCGAGCAGTACTTC.

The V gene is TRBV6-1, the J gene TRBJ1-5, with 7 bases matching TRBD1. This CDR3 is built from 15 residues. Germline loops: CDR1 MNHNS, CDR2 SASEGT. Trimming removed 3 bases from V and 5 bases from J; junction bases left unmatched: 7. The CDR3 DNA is TGTGCCAGCAGTGATTCGACAGGGCCTGATCAGCCCCAGCATTTT. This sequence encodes CASSDSTGPDQPQHF.

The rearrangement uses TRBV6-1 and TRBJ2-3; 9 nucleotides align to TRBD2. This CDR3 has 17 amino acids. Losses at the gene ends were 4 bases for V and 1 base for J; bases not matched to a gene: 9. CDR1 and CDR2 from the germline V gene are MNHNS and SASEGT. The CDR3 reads CASSGLAGSGGTDTQYF. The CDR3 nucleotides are TGTGCCAGCAGTGGTCTAGCGGGAAGTGGGGGCACAGATACGCAGTATTTT.

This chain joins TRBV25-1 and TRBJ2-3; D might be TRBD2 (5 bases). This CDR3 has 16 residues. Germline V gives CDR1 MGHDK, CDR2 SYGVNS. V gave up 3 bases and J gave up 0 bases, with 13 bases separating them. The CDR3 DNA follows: TGTGCCAGCAGTGATATATTGGGAGACAGCACAGATACGCAGTATTTT. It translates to CASSDILGDSTDTQYF.

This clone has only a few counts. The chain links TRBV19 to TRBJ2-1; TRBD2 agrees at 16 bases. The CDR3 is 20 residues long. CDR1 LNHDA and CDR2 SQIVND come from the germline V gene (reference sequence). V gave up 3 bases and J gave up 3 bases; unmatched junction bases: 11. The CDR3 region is CASSMRRGTSGRGHYNEQFF. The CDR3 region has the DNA TGTGCCAGTAGTATGCGGCGCGGGACTAGCGGGAGGGGGCACTACAATGAGCAGTTCTTC.

The CDR3 coding sequence is TGTGCCAGCAGTTTAACGGGACAGGGACAACTGGTCCAAGAGACCCAGTACTTC. It codes for CASSLTGQGQLVQETQYF. The rearrangement links TRBV27 to TRBJ2-5, with 9 nucleotides matching TRBD1. With V trimmed by 2 bases and J by 1 base, 11 bases remained unmatched. CDR3 length equals 18 residues. The V gene's germline CDR1 is MNHEY and CDR2 SMNVEV (reference sequence).

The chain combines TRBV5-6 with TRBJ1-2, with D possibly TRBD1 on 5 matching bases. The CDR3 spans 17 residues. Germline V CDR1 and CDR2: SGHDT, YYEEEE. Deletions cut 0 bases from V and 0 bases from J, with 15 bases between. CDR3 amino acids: CASSLVLETASNYGYTF. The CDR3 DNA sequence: TGTGCCAGCAGCTTGGTGTTAGAGACAGCTTCTAACTATGGCTACACCTTC.

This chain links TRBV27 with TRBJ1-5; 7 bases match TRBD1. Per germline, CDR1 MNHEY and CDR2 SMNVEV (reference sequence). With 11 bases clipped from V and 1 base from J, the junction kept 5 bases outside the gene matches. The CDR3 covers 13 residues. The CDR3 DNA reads TGTGCCGCGGGACAGTCAAGCAATCAGCCCCAGCATTTT. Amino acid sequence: CAAGQSSNQPQHF.

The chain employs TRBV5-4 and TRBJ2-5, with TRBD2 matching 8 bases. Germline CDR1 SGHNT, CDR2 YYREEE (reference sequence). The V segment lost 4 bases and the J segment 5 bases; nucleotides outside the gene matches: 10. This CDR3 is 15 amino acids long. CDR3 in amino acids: CASSGSAGEAETQYF. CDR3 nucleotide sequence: TGTGCCAGCAGCGGGTCAGCGGGAGAGGCGGAGACCCAGTACTTC. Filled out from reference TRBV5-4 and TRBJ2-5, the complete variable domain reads ETGVTQSPTHLIKTRGQQVTLRCSSQSGHNTVSWYQQALGQGPQFIFQYYREEENGRGNFPPRFSGLQFPNYSSELNVNALELDDSALYLCASSGSAGEAETQYFGPGTRLLVL.

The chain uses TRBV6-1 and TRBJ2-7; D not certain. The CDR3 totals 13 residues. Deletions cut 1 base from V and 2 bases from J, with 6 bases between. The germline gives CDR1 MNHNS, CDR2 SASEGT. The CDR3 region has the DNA TGTGCCAGCAGTGAAGGACTTGCCTACGAGCAGTACTTC. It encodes CASSEGLAYEQYF.

Here the CDR3 DNA reads TGTGCCAGCAGTGAAAGCCCCTATGGCTACACCTTC. It codes for CASSESPYGYTF. The rearrangement links TRBV28 to TRBJ1-2, with D hard to call. Germline V gives CDR1 MDHEN, CDR2 SYDVKM. This CDR3 has 12 amino acids. Trimming took off 5 bases at V and 4 bases at J, with 8 bases between the two ends.

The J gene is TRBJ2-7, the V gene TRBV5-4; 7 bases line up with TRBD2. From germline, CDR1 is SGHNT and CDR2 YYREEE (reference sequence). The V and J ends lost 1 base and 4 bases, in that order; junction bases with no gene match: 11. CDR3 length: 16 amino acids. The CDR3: CASSLTRGGSGYEQYF. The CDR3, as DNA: TGTGCCAGCAGCTTGACTCGTGGCGGGAGTGGGTACGAGCAGTACTTC. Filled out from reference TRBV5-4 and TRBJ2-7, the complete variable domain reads ETGVTQSPTHLIKTRGQQVTLRCSSQSGHNTVSWYQQALGQGPQFIFQYYREEENGRGNFPPRFSGLQFPNYSSELNVNALELDDSALYLCASSLTRGGSGYEQYFGPGTRLTVT.

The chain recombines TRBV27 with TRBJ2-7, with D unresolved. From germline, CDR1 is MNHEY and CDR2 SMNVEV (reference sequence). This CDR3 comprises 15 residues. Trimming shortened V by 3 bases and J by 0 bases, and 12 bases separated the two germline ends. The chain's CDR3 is CASSLRGYSSYEQYF. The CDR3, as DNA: TGTGCCAGCAGTTTGAGAGGTTATAGCTCCTACGAGCAGTACTTC.

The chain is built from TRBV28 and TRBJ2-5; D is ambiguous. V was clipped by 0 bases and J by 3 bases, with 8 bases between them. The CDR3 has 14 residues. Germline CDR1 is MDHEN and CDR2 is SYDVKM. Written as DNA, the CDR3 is TGTGCCAGCAGTTTATGGGCAGAAAAAGAGACCCAGTACTTC. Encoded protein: CASSLWAEKETQYF.

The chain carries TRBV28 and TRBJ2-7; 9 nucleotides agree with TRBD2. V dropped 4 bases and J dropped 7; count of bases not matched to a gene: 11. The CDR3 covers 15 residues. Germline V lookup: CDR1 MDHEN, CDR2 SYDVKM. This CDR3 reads CASSSEREAHHEQYF. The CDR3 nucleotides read TGTGCCAGCAGTTCCGAGCGGGAGGCCCACCATGAGCAGTACTTC.

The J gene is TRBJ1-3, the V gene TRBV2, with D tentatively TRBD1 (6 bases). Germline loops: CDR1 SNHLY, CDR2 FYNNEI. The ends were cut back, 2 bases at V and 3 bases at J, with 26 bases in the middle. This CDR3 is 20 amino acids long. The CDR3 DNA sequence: TGTGCCAGCAGTGAACCCGTGGGGACAAGAAATGGGGCCCTTGGAAACACCATATATTTT. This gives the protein CASSEPVGTRNGALGNTIYF.

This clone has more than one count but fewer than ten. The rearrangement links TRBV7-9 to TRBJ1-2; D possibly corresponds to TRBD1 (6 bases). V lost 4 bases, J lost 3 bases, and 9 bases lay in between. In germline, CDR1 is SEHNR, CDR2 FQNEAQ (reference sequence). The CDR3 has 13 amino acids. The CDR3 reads CASSSGDYYGYTF. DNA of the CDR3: TGTGCCAGCAGCTCAGGGGATTACTATGGCTACACCTTC.

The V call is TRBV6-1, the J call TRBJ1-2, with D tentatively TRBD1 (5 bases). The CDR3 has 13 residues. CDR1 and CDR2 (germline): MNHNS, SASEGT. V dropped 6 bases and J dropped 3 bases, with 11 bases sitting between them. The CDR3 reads CASRDLGDYGYTF. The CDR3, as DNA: TGTGCCAGCAGAGACTTAGGGGACTATGGCTACACCTTC.

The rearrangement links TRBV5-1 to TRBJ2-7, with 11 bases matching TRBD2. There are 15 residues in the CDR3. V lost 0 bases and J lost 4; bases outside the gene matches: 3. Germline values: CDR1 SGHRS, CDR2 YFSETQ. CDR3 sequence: CASSLGIAGGYEQYF. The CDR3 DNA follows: TGCGCCAGCAGCTTGGGGATAGCGGGAGGGTACGAGCAGTACTTC.

Here the CDR3 DNA reads TGCACCAGCAGCCTCGTAGCCGGGACTGGCATAAAGAATGAGCAGTTCTTC. It specifies CTSSLVAGTGIKNEQFF. The chain couples TRBV1 to TRBJ2-1; the DNA was not compared with TRBD2, the D call given in the table. TRBV1 is listed as a pseudogene. This CDR3 is 17 amino acids long.

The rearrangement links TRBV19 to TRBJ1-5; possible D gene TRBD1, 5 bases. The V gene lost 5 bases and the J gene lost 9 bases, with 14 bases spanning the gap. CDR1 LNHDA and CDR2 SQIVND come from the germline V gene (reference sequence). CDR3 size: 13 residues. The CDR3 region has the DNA TGTGCCAGTAGTGCCCAGGGACTCCGGCCCCAGCATTTT. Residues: CASSAQGLRPQHF.

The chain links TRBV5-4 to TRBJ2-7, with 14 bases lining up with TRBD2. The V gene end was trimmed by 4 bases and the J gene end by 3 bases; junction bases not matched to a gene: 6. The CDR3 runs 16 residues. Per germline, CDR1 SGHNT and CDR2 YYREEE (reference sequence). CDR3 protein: CASSKGLAGEGYEQYF. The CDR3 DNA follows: TGTGCCAGCAGCAAGGGACTAGCGGGAGAAGGCTACGAGCAGTACTTC.